This entry features one TCR beta chain sequence. Its antigen is currently not known. The sample holds no much larger clone one base away, and base qualities are not on file. The sample originates from a study of early T cells in non-severe SARS-CoV-2 infection (dated by TCRdb to 2020 to 2023). Context from the whole study: TCR sequencing used bulk RNA from unsorted whole blood, so alpha and beta chains could not be paired.

Results the study describes overall, beyond this receptor: VDJdb matching was skewed toward anti-spike CD8 responses, so virus-specific expansions were likely underestimated and private and CD4 specificities were missed.

Libraries were built with 5' RACE. Sequenced using a NextSeq 500. In the TCR library protocol, unique molecular identifiers were attached to individual cDNA molecules to correct for PCR bias and sequencing error. Sequencing covered both TCR alpha and beta chains, and within each sample the abundances of alpha and beta sequences were tightly co-correlated. In the authors' own workflow: Decombinator V4 was used to annotate the V gene, J gene and CDR3 of the TCR sequences. Expanded TCRs were defined as changing significantly between any two time points under a Poisson model with p below 0.0001. TCR abundances were normalised to the total number of TCRs sequenced per sample and expressed as counts per million. MAIT TCRs were defined by TRAV1-2 paired with TRAJ12, TRAJ20 or TRAJ33, and iNKT TCRs by TRAV10 paired with TRAJ18. VDJdb, accessed 1 November 2021, was searched for CMV, EBV and SARS-CoV-2 annotated TCRs, excluding TCRs annotated for multiple antigens. TCRdb cleaned the public reads at Q25 with fastp, built clones with MiXCR and kept in-frame beta chains. Each CDR3 protein appears once, grouped with its most common genes and DNA. The V and J calls reflect TCRdb's pipeline rather than the authors' work. The table for this sample lists 90,000 to 120,000 distinct CDR3 sequences; 11% of them were counted only once. The biggest ten clones account for about 8.1% of the sample.

The study was a case-control design nested within a healthcare worker cohort in London, UK, with weekly nasopharyngeal swab PCR tests and blood sampling. Healthcare workers were enrolled in the week of the UK lockdown, from 23 to 31 March 2020, and were followed every week for up to roughly 16 weeks. Taken from the germline V gene, the CDR1 and CDR2 loops are LGHNA and YSLEER. The junction carries 15 bases between V and J, which are trimmed by 4 bases and 9 bases respectively. The CDR3 covers 13 residues, taking in both the cysteine and the phenylalanine. Kept here is only the CDR3 DNA, which spans 39 bases and is read in frame from base 1.

The clonotype comes from an adult who was a healthcare worker with PCR-confirmed SARS-CoV-2 infection or an uninfected control (not recorded which). Sequenced input: whole blood. The rearrangement joined TRBV4-3 to TRBJ1-1; the D gene cannot be named for sure. The CDR3 loop reads CASSLKTGSQAFF. In nucleotides, the sequence is TGCGCCAGCAGCCTCAAAACCGGGAGCCAAGCTTTCTTT.